These T cell receptor beta chains were read from a single sample in a study of radiation and T cells in renal cell carcinoma. Generated by immunoSEQ multiplex PCR, the TCRdb table keeps only in-frame clones and is missing some. The data hold 97,000 or so clones, with more than 65% observed a single time. The sample in question was blood, obtained from a patient whose treatment included radiotherapy and nephrectomy. The receptors come from a man in his fifties or sixties with renal cell carcinoma. Each CDR3 is given with its conserved first and last residue. The D gene is left open where the match is weak. Clone size is not always given. Where it is, it says once, few, many or a class for expanded clones.

>TRBJ1-2|NA|TRBV2|TRBD1
TGTGCCAGCAGTGAAGCGCTTCAATCCGGGGACAGCCGAAACTATGGCTACACCTTC
CASSEALQSGDSRNYGYTF
>TRBJ2-1|NA|TRBV7-2|NA
TGTGCCAGCAGCCTAATCCCAGGGCGGTACAATGAGCAGTTCTTC
CASSLIPGRYNEQFF
>TRBJ1-5|once|TRBV28|NA
TGTGCCAGCACCCCTCAGGGGCAGCCCCAGCATTTT
CASTPQGQPQHF
>TRBJ2-1|NA|TRBV19|NA
TGTGCCAGTAGTATACTCGTGGGTGAGCAGTTCTTC
CASSILVGEQFF
>TRBJ1-2|NA|TRBV4-2|NA
TGTGCCAGCAGCCAAGACCCCTTCGCGTATGGCTACACCTTC
CASSQDPFAYGYTF
>TRBJ1-5|NA|TRBV15|NA
TGTGCCACCAGCAGAGATTTGGGCAGGGGCCAGCCCCAGCATTTT
CATSRDLGRGQPQHF
>TRBJ1-5|NA|TRBV10-3|NA
TGTGCCATCAGTGACCCCACGCAGGGACATCAGCCCCAGCATTTT
CAISDPTQGHQPQHF
>TRBJ2-5|NA|TRBV27|TRBD1
TGTGCCAGCAGTCCCGGACAGGCGAGGGAGACCCAGTACTTC
CASSPGQARETQYF
>TRBJ2-2|NA|TRBV2|TRBD1
TGTGCCAGCCTTAGCACAGGGGGGCCAGGGATCACCGGGGAGCTGTTTTTT
CASLSTGGPGITGELFF
>TRBJ2-2|NA|TRBV6-6|NA
TGTGCCAGCAGTTACTCCAGGGGGGACACCGGGGAGCTGTTTTTT
CASSYSRGDTGELFF
>TRBJ2-7|NA|TRBV9|TRBD2
TGTGCCAGCAGCGAGAGCGGGAGGGCCTACGAGCAGTACTTC
CASSESGRAYEQYF
>TRBJ2-2|NA|TRBV11-2|TRBD2
TGTGCCAGCAGCGCCGGACTAGCGGGAGTTTTCAGCGACACCGGGGAGCTGTTTTTT
CASSAGLAGVFSDTGELFF
>TRBJ2-6|NA|TRBV27|NA
TGTGCCAGCAGTCCCCTCAGCTCTGGGGCCAACGTCCTGACTTTC
CASSPLSSGANVLTF
>TRBJ2-7|NA|TRBV2|NA
TGTGCCAGCTCGGAGAGCGGGTTTCACGAGCAGTACTTC
CASSESGFHEQYF
>TRBJ1-3|NA|TRBV9|NA
TGTGCCAGCAGCGAGGGCAGGGCTGGAAACACCATATATTTT
CASSEGRAGNTIYF
>TRBJ2-6|NA|TRBV15|NA
TGTGCCACCAGCTCCGACGCTAGCTCTGGGGCCAACGTCCTGACTTTC
CATSSDASSGANVLTF
>TRBJ2-1|NA|TRBV7-2|TRBD2
TGTGCCACCGCCCCGGGCCCGCGGGAGCGTCTTGAGCAGTTCTTC
CATAPGPRERLEQFF
>TRBJ1-4|NA|TRBV5-1|NA
TGCGCCAGCAGCTTGGCCACCCTTCACGGGGTTAATGAAAAACTGTTTTTT
CASSLATLHGVNEKLFF
>TRBJ1-1|NA|TRBV7-9|NA
TGTGCCAGCAGCTTATTTCCCAGTAGACCCATGAACACTGAAGCTTTCTTT
CASSLFPSRPMNTEAFF
>TRBJ1-5|NA|TRBV5-8|NA
TGTGCCAGCAGCAACAGGGTAGGGCAGCCCCAGCATTTT
CASSNRVGQPQHF
>TRBJ2-5|NA|TRBV4-3|NA
TGCGCCAGCAGCAGGAGCCTGGAAGAGACCCAGTACTTC
CASSRSLEETQYF
>TRBJ2-7|NA|TRBV5-4|TRBD2
TGTGCCAGCAGCCTGCTAGCGGGAGAAGGGGAGCAGTACTTC
CASSLLAGEGEQYF
>TRBJ2-7|NA|TRBV10-3|NA
TGTGCCATCAGTGAAGCTGGGGATGGCTACGAGCAGTACTTC
CAISEAGDGYEQYF
>TRBJ2-3|NA|TRBV18|TRBD1
TGTGCCAGCTCACCACTCCGACAGGGGGCATTTTCAGATACGCAGTATTTT
CASSPLRQGAFSDTQYF
>TRBJ2-4|NA|TRBV18|NA
TGTGCCAGCTCACCACCTTGGTCAACGCTTCAGTACTTC
CASSPPWSTLQYF
>TRBJ2-3|few|TRBV7-2|TRBD2
TGTGCCAGCAGCCTTGTAGCGGGATGGGGGGGGACAGATACGCAGTATTTT
CASSLVAGWGGTDTQYF
>TRBJ2-5|once|TRBV6-1|TRBD2
TGTGCCAGCAGTGAATATGCGGGAGTTGGGGAGACCCAGTACTTC
CASSEYAGVGETQYF
>TRBJ2-7|NA|TRBV10-1|TRBD1
TGCGCCAGCAACTTACCACCGGGACAGGAAACCTACGAGCAGTACTTC
CASNLPPGQETYEQYF
>TRBJ2-3|NA|TRBV5-3|NA
TGTGCCAGAAGCGCCGGGACGGTGAGCACAGATACGCAGTATTTT
CARSAGTVSTDTQYF
>TRBJ1-5|NA|TRBV6-5|TRBD1
TGTGCCAGCAGTGGGACAGGGTCTCAGCCCCAGCATTTT
CASSGTGSQPQHF
>TRBJ2-2|NA|TRBV5-6|TRBD1
TGTGCCAGCAGCTTCGGGACAGGGGCTATAACCGGGGAGCTGTTTTTT
CASSFGTGAITGELFF
>TRBJ1-4|NA|TRBV6-1|NA
TGTGCCAGCAGTGTTGGCACCACTAATGAAAAACTGTTTTTT
CASSVGTTNEKLFF
>TRBJ2-5|NA|TRBV27|NA
TGTGCCAGCCTTGGAGCGACCCAGTACTTC
CASLGATQYF